The source of this TCR beta chain is a study of neoadjuvant anti-PD-1 for oral cavity cancer (dated by TCRdb to 2020 to 2023). General notes on the study: Patients mostly received three to four biweekly doses of nivolumab at 3 mg/kg before curative-intent surgical resection. For patients who did not progress, a fourth nivolumab dose was given around day 43, followed by definitive surgical resection on days 50-56. Patients with complete response, partial response or stable disease by RECIST 1.1 were defined as responders, whereas patients with progression were defined as non-responders. The parent correlative cohort included approximately twelve patients, with a roughly 35% response rate.

According to the germline V gene, CDR1 reads MGHRA and CDR2 reads YSYEKL. From its cysteine to its phenylalanine, the CDR3 spans 13 amino acids. Of the read, only the CDR3 DNA is kept; its 39 bases are in frame from base 1. V and J are truncated by 1 base and 4 bases respectively, leaving an intervening sequence of 8 bases. For deep sequencing, each PBMC sample was run in six replicates, with libraries mostly built from 400 to 550 ng of input genomic DNA. The immunoSEQ hsTCRbeta kit was used to prepare TCRbeta libraries, following the manufacturer's instructions. The finished libraries were brought together in one pool at 2.5 to 3 nM, which was then read using an Illumina NovaSeq 6000 S4 flow cell. The study's own analysis went as follows. The immunoSEQ Analyzer handled quality control and preprocessing of the raw data. The analysis was limited to productive rearrangements, and each clonotype was defined by a unique CDR3 amino acid sequence. Repertoire clonality was estimated as the Gini-Simpson index, computed with the R package tcR. Gini indices were compared with Student's t test, and associations with tumor size change were assessed by Pearson correlation. TCRdb took this table from immuneACCESS and kept in-frame rearrangements with V and J called. Such tables lack part of the clones; where checked against another copy, unresolved V genes explain under half of the gap, and the rest is unexplained. V and J calls and clone size are those listed in that table; D and trimming were worked out from the DNA. This sample has 15,000 to 20,000 clones in its table, and about two thirds of those were observed once. Approximately 2.6% of the sample is in the top ten clones.

Overall study outcomes, separate from this receptor: After neoadjuvant nivolumab, non-responders showed significantly higher T cell clonality (Gini index) in PBMCs than responders did. A higher pretreatment blood Treg/Th17 ratio correlated with both higher pretreatment blood TCRbeta clonality and lower post-treatment tumor TCRbeta clonality. The TCR analyses had only a few patients in each response group, and the authors called for validation in larger cohorts.

Taken with the paper, the label for time point translates to: before neoadjuvant nivolumab. The patients had newly diagnosed stage II-IVA oral cavity squamous cell carcinoma and had not received any prior systemic or radiation treatment. The cohort was composed of patients with HPV-negative, locally advanced oral cavity squamous cell carcinoma. No culture maintenance or expansion was done, as the peripheral blood mononuclear cells went straight to analysis. The samples were obtained from a longitudinal correlative study of a single-arm phase II trial testing neoadjuvant nivolumab in oral cavity squamous cell carcinoma. Subject-matched pre- and post-treatment PBMCs and tumors from three responders and three non-responders underwent genomic DNA-based TCRbeta sequencing. Peripheral blood mononuclear cells were collected before nivolumab treatment and again after treatment, at the time of surgery. The Maxwell RSC DNA from Cells kit was used to isolate genomic DNA from PBMCs.

Notes on this clone: It lacks a known antigen. No much larger clonotype is one base removed from it; base qualities were not supplied.

The sequences come from PBMCs, collected before nivolumab (anti-PD-1) treatment. The receptor was isolated from a person aged 35 to 85 with oral cavity squamous cell carcinoma. The sequence joins TRBV4-1 to TRBJ2-7; the D gene cannot be resolved reliably. CDR3 loop: CASSQGVRYEQYF. The sequenced DNA: TGCGCCAGCAGCCAAGGTGTGAGGTACGAGCAGTACTTC.